This entry features one TCR beta chain sequence. The antigen is unknown. One end of the junction fails to match germline, which may point to a read error. The study ran its PCR with 60 Vbeta and 13 Jbeta primers. Authors' processing steps: In a later analysis, about 11 million of around 75 million unique beta chains occurred in at least two donors. TCRdb's copy holds only in-frame clones and misses some; the assay was immunoSEQ multiplex PCR. The DNA gave D and trimming, while V, J and clone size come from that table. The data contain approximately 150,000 clones, roughly 84% of them singletons. The germline CDR1 and CDR2 sequences are SGHRS and YFSETQ. The CDR3 runs 15 residues. The record originates from a study of cytomegalovirus exposure and HLA in healthy donors. Study-wide points: Three chains tied to CMV proved CMV antigen-specific in vitro.

In nominal health when sampled, donors likely had unrecorded immune exposures nonetheless. The chain is built from TRBV5-1 and TRBJ2-3; maybe TRBD2 (5 bases). This TCR derives from a boy aged 2 to 10 in good health and CMV-seronegative. Sequencing was done on a sample of PBMCs. The CDR3 nucleotides read TGCGCCAGCCCTCGTCCGAAACCTAGCACAGAGACGCAGTATTTT. Amino acid sequence: CASPRPKPSTETQYF.